A selection of T cell receptor beta chains follows, all from one sample in a study of T cells after yellow fever vaccination. TCRdb analysed the 5' RACE reads with MiXCR anew, one entry per CDR3 protein. Among 300,000 to 450,000 distinct CDR3 sequences listed, roughly 6.1% were seen once. Sequenced here: PBMCs, sampled 5 days after the yellow fever booster vaccination. These receptors all come from a man younger than 40 who received the YFV17D yellow fever vaccine. Each CDR3 is given with its conserved first and last residue. The D gene is left open where the match is weak. Clone size appears in some rows only: once, few, many, or a class for an expanded clone.

clone_size d_call j_call v_call cdr3_nt cdr3_aa
many . TRBJ1-3 TRBV11-2 TGTGCCAGCAGCCCATCTTTTCCCGGGTCCTCTGGAAACACCATATATTTT CASSPSFPGSSGNTIYF
. . TRBJ2-7 TRBV12-3/TRBV12-4 TGTGCCAGCAGTCCCGGGACGGCGAGCTCCTACGAGCAGTACTTC CASSPGTASSYEQYF
few TRBD2 TRBJ2-7 TRBV12-3/TRBV12-4 TGTGCCAGCAGTACCCGGGGCTACAGGCAACTAGCGAACCACGAGCAGTACTTC CASSTRGYRQLANHEQYF
few TRBD1 TRBJ1-2 TRBV20-1 TGCAGTGCAACTGCCCTAGGACAGGGAGATGGCTACACCTTC CSATALGQGDGYTF
many . TRBJ2-7 TRBV5-1 TGCGCCAGCAGCTTGGAGACGGGATACGAGCAGTACTTC CASSLETGYEQYF
few TRBD1 TRBJ2-1 TRBV24-1 TGTGCCACCAGTGGTGGGACAGGGGGCTACAATGAGCAGTTCTTC CATSGGTGGYNEQFF
many TRBD2 TRBJ2-7 TRBV29-1 TGCAGCGTTACTTCGGCGGGAGGCTTCTACGAGCAGTACTTC CSVTSAGGFYEQYF
many . TRBJ2-5 TRBV7-8 TGTGCCAGCAGCCCGCATATGGGAGTCGGGGAGACCCAGTACTTC CASSPHMGVGETQYF
many TRBD2 TRBJ2-1 TRBV5-1 TGCGCCAGCGTTAATGGGGGAGGGCCTTCCTACAATGAGCAGTTCTTC CASVNGGGPSYNEQFF
few TRBD2 TRBJ2-7 TRBV7-9 TGTGCCAGCAGCACCTCTAGCGGGAGGGCCTTCAACGAGCAGTACTTC CASSTSSGRAFNEQYF
. . TRBJ2-5 TRBV12-5 TGTGCTAGTGGGCCGAAGAGGGAGACCCAGTACTTC CASGPKRETQYF
many TRBD2 TRBJ2-7 TRBV7-9 TGTGCCAGCAGCTTTTCTAGCGGGGGCACCTACGAGCAGTACTTC CASSFSSGGTYEQYF
many . TRBJ2-7 TRBV7-2 TGTGCCAGCAGCTCCCCCAACGAGCAGTACTTC CASSSPNEQYF
many TRBD2 TRBJ2-7 TRBV29-1 TGCAGCGTTAAAGCCGGACTAGCGGGAGGATACGAGCAGTACTTC CSVKAGLAGGYEQYF
many TRBD1 TRBJ1-1 TRBV20-1 TGCAGTGCTTACAGGGGCACTGAAGCTTTCTTT CSAYRGTEAFF
. . TRBJ2-2 TRBV5-1 TGCGCCAGCAGCATTAGCGGTCCGAACACCGGGGAGCTGTTTTTT CASSISGPNTGELFF
few . TRBJ2-1 TRBV7-2 TGTGCCAGCAGCTCCAGATCCCGGGCGATTGAGCAGTTCTTC CASSSRSRAIEQFF
. . TRBJ2-3 TRBV7-7 TGTGCTAGCAGCTTATCTCAGCGATCAGATACGCAGTATTTT CASSLSQRSDTQYF
. . TRBJ1-2 TRBV7-8 TGTGCCAGCAGCTTGGACAGCCCCCGGATTTACACCTTC CASSLDSPRIYTF
. TRBD1 TRBJ2-5 TRBV20-1 TGCAGTGCGGTTACAGGGGGCGAGACCCAGTACTTC CSAVTGGETQYF
many . TRBJ2-2 TRBV6-5 TGTGCCAGCAGTTATCTAGCGCAGAACACCGGGGAGCTGTTTTTT CASSYLAQNTGELFF
. . TRBJ2-5 TRBV5-6 TGTGCCAGCAGCTGGGGGACGGAAGAGACCCAGTACTTC CASSWGTEETQYF